The 20 T cell receptor beta chains below were found in one sample sequenced in a study of molecular identifiers for immune sequencing clone quantification. Using its own MiXCR run on the PCR reads, TCRdb lists one record per CDR3 protein. The sample lists some 100,000 distinct CDR3 sequences, approximately 40% occurring once. The sequencing sample was made of naive CD8+ T cells from blood, with Jurkat cell RNA spiked in. Subset given: FACS-sorted CD8+CD4-CCR7+CD45RA+ naive T cells. These receptors were collected from a human donor in good health. Some libraries in this study had Jurkat cell RNA spiked in.

This clonotype was detected a few times. V gene TRBV10-3 combines with J gene TRBJ2-1; 12 positions match TRBD2. Germline assignment: CDR1 ENHRY and CDR2 SYGVKD. V gave up 1 base and J gave up 8 bases; unmatched junction bases: 3. The CDR3 totals 15 residues. The CDR3 DNA is TGTGCCATCAGTGAGTGGCTAGCGGGAGGGGATGAGCAGTTCTTC. This translates into CAISEWLAGGDEQFF.

As concerns this clonotype: A single base separates this from a much larger clone, so it may be a read error. The V gene is TRBV29-1, the J gene TRBJ2-2, with D possibly TRBD2 on 6 matching bases. V lost 6 bases and J 4 bases, leaving 12 bases between the germline ends. The germline CDR1 and CDR2 sequences are SQVTM and ANQGSEA. CDR3 length: 13 residues. The CDR3 region is CSVAGEVTGELFF. Here the CDR3 DNA reads TGCAGCGTAGCCGGGGAGGTCACCGGGGAGCTGTTTTTT.

V gene TRBV10-3 combines with J gene TRBJ2-3; 11 bases fit TRBD1. Germline V gene data show CDR1 as ENHRY and CDR2 as SYGVKD. The CDR3 covers 14 residues. The V gene end was trimmed by 10 bases and the J gene end by 5 bases; junction bases not matched to a gene: 8. CDR3 bases: TGTGCCACCAGGGGACAGGGGGATGGAGATACGCAGTATTTT. The encoded protein is CATRGQGDGDTQYF.

V is TRBV28 and J is TRBJ2-5, with D perhaps TRBD1 or TRBD2 (6 bases each). Trimming took 10 bases from V and 1 from J, leaving 19 bases between them. The CDR3 length is 15 residues. Germline CDR1 MDHEN, CDR2 SYDVKM. DNA of the CDR3: TGTGCCACAGGGGACTTACAGGGCCTCCAAGAGACCCAGTACTTC. Translated: CATGDLQGLQETQYF.

The sample holds a few counts of this clonotype. J is TRBJ2-7 and V is TRBV6-2 or TRBV6-3, with TRBD1 matching 9 bases. With V trimmed by 9 bases and J by 5 bases, 2 bases remained unmatched. CDR1 is MNHEY and CDR2 is SVGEGT in the germline V gene. This CDR3 has 11 amino acids. CDR3 DNA sequence: TGTGCCAGTACAGGGGGCAACGAGCAGTACTTC. As protein: CASTGGNEQYF.

As to this clonotype: Relative to the germline gene, one junction end is altered; a read error may explain this. This chain uses TRBV2 with TRBJ2-2; D perhaps matches TRBD1 (6 bases). Germline CDR1 reads SNHLY; CDR2 reads FYNNEI. The CDR3 totals 16 residues. Here the CDR3 DNA reads TGTGCCAGCAGTGGGCCCCGACAGGAATTCACCGGGGAGCTGCTTTTT. Amino acid sequence: CASSGPRQEFTGELLF.

This clonotype occurred a few times. This chain connects TRBV4-1 to TRBJ2-7; 12 nucleotides align to TRBD2. CDR1 is MGHRA, CDR2 YSYEKL, per germline. With 1 base clipped from V and 9 bases from J, the junction kept 4 bases outside the gene matches. The CDR3 has 14 amino acids. CDR3 nucleotides: TGCGCCAGCAGCCAAGGACTAGCGGGAGCGGTGCAGTACTTC. Residues: CASSQGLAGAVQYF.

As for this clonotype: At one boundary the junction diverges from the germline segment, which might be a read error. The rearrangement joins TRBV19 to TRBJ2-1, with unresolved D. Per the germline V gene, CDR1 is LNHDA and CDR2 is SQIVND (reference sequence). CDR3 length equals 13 residues. CDR3 amino acids: CASSIALYNERFF. The CDR3 DNA reads as TGTGCCAGTAGTATTGCCCTCTACAATGAGCGGTTCTTC.

This clonotype has a handful of counts. The V and J genes are TRBV10-3 and TRBJ2-3, with TRBD2 matching over 7 bases. Trimming took 1 base from V and 2 from J; bases not matched to a gene: 3. Germline lookup yields CDR1 ENHRY and CDR2 SYGVKD. The CDR3 sequence is 15 residues long. CDR3 sequence reads: CAISELAGTTDTQYF. In DNA, the CDR3 is TGTGCCATCAGTGAGTTAGCGGGCACCACAGATACGCAGTATTTT.

Remarks on this clonotype: Germline is not matched at one junction end, which may reflect a read error. The chain is built from TRBV20-1 and TRBJ2-3, with 11 positions matching TRBD2. CDR3 length equals 16 residues. The V gene's germline CDR1 is DFQATT and CDR2 SNEGSKA (reference sequence). The CDR3 is CSALRLLAGGADTLYF. In DNA form, the CDR3 reads TGCAGTGCGCTTCGACTTCTAGCGGGAGGTGCAGATACGCTGTATTTT.

The gene calls are TRBV7-9 and TRBJ2-7; 7 bases are a match to TRBD2. This CDR3 is built from 15 residues. Per germline, CDR1 SEHNR and CDR2 FQNEAQ (reference sequence). J gave up 9 bases and V 5 bases, and 16 bases lay outside the gene matches. The CDR3 loop is CASSDPGLVVGVQYF. The CDR3 nucleotides are TGTGCCAGCAGCGACCCAGGACTAGTCGTCGGCGTGCAGTACTTC.

The V and J genes are TRBV6-5 and TRBJ2-3; 9 bases are a match to TRBD2. The CDR3 covers 14 residues. CDR1 is MNHEY and CDR2 is SVGAGI in the germline V gene. V shed 8 bases, J shed 5 bases, and the junction held 8 bases outside the gene matches. CDR3 in amino acids: CASQQGGRGDTQYF. The CDR3 DNA is TGTGCCAGCCAACAGGGCGGGAGGGGAGATACGCAGTATTTT.

Remarks on this clonotype: Germline and junction disagree at one end, which may indicate a read error. The chain has TRBV7-9 and TRBJ2-3; 11 bases agree with TRBD2. The CDR3 consists of 16 residues. The germline V gene has CDR1 SEHNR and CDR2 FQNEAQ (reference sequence). The DNA for the CDR3 is TGTGCCAGCAGCCTGGTAGCGGGAGGGCCGTCAGATACTCAGTATTTT. Its protein is CASSLVAGGPSDTQYF.

The J gene is TRBJ2-5, the V gene TRBV27, with D uncertain. V was shortened by 1 base and J by 1 base, with 4 bases between the two germline ends. This CDR3 is 13 amino acids long. From germline, CDR1 is MNHEY and CDR2 SMNVEV (reference sequence). CDR3 nucleotide sequence: TGTGCCAGCAGTTTATGGTTCCAAGAGACCCAGTACTTC. This codes for CASSLWFQETQYF.

Notes on this clonotype: Its ends do not fully match the called genes, so a read error is possible. The genes are TRBV28 and TRBJ2-7; D may be TRBD1 (6 bases). This CDR3 region has 14 residues. Germline values: CDR1 MDHEN, CDR2 SYDVKM. The CDR3 nucleotides read TGTGCCGGCAGTTTGTACAGGGCCAACTACGAGCAGTACTTC. It encodes CAGSLYRANYEQYF.

In this sample, this clonotype turned up many times. The rearrangement joins TRBV29-1 to TRBJ2-3; 8 nucleotides align to TRBD1. This CDR3 is built from 15 residues. The germline gives CDR1 SQVTM, CDR2 ANQGSEA. After removal of 2 bases from V and 3 bases from J, the junction contained 7 bases not matched to a gene. The CDR3 sequence: CSVELRGRSTDTQYF. CDR3 bases: TGCAGCGTTGAACTCAGGGGGCGAAGTACAGATACGCAGTATTTT.

A note on this clonotype: Just one base apart from a much larger clone, this may be a read error. The rearrangement joins TRBV7-9 to TRBJ2-3; a possible D gene is TRBD2 (6 bases). This CDR3 is 19 amino acids long. Germline values: CDR1 SEHNR, CDR2 FQNEAQ (reference sequence). The CDR3 sequence: CASSLAGSTSSGYADTLYF. CDR3 coding DNA: TGTGCCAGCAGCTTAGCTGGGTCGACTAGTTCGGGGTATGCAGATACGCTGTATTTT.

This chain uses TRBV6-7 with TRBJ2-5; D unresolved. TRBV6-7 is known as an ORF, though its function is uncertain. The CDR3 runs to 14 residues. Trimming removed 2 bases at V and 1 base at J, with 8 bases between. Here the CDR3 reads CASSYDRVQETQYF. In DNA form, the CDR3 reads TGTGCCAGCAGTTACGATAGAGTCCAAGAGACCCAGTACTTC.

Turning to this clonotype: The junction and the germline gene differ at one end; a read error may be behind it. This chain connects TRBV7-9 to TRBJ2-7; the D is unclear. CDR1 and CDR2 (germline): SEHNR, FQNEAQ (reference sequence). This CDR3 has 13 amino acids. The DNA for the CDR3 is TGTGCCGGCAGCTTGGAGAGCTACTACGAGCAGTACTTC. Translating it yields CAGSLESYYEQYF.

As for this clonotype: A much bigger clone sits one base away, suggesting this may be a read error. No conserved phenylalanine or tryptophan is present at the end of the CDR3, so a read error is the likely explanation. The chain joins TRBV4-3 to TRBJ2-3, with 9 bases that match TRBD1. This CDR3 is 16 amino acids long. Germline trimming cut 3 bases from V and 0 bases from J; bases unmatched to any gene: 4. Per germline, CDR1 LGHNA and CDR2 YSLEER. In DNA form, the CDR3 reads TGCGCCAGCAGCCAGGACAGGGGCGCTAGCACAGATACGCAGTATTAT. This gives the protein CASSQDRGASTDTQYY.